This TCR beta chain was observed in a study of blood T cells in healthy people across ages. Whole-study findings and limits: Possibly, changes in expanded clonotypes were confounded because donor CMV status was unknown.

Each individual donor underwent a draw of ten milliliters of peripheral blood. Samples had at least 7 million PBMCs isolated from them. With respect to this clonotype: The antigen remains unidentified.

A J-beta primer mix and a sample-barcoded 5' primer were used in a second PCR of roughly 7 to 12 cycles. Each cDNA was tagged by a template-switch adaptor containing 12 random nucleotides. One entry per CDR3 protein, called by TCRdb with MiXCR from the 5' RACE reads. Of 700,000 or so distinct CDR3 sequences in the sample, 40% to 45% are singletons; the top ten hold roughly 30%. Germline V gene data show CDR1 as SGHVS and CDR2 as FNYEAQ. This CDR3 spans 14 amino acids. Deletions cut 3 bases from V and 0 bases from J, with 9 bases between. The receptor was derived from a man older than 75 in good health. The material sequenced was blood. The rearrangement joins TRBV7-6 to TRBJ2-7; no reliable D call. In nucleotides, the CDR3 is TGTGCCAGCAGCTTTAGAAGGAGCTCCTACGAGCAGTACTTC. Its translation is CASSFRRSSYEQYF. Variable domain in full (rest from reference TRBV7-6 and TRBJ2-7): GAGVSQSPRYKVTKRGQDVALRCDPISGHVSLYWYRQALGQGPEFLTYFNYEAQQDKSGLPNDRFSAERPEGSISTLTIQRTEQRDSAMYRCASSFRRSSYEQYFGPGTRLTVT.